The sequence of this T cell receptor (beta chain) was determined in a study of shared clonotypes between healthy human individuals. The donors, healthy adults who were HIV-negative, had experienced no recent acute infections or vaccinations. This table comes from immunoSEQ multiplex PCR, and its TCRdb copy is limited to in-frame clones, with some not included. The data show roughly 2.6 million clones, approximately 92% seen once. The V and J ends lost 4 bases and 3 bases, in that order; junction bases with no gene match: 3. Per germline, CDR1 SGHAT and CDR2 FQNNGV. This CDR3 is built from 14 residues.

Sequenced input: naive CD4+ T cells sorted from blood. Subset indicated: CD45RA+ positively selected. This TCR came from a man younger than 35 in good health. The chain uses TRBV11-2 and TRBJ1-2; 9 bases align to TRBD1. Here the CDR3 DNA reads TGTGCCAGCAGCTACGGACAGGGGTACTATGGCTACACCTTC. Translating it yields CASSYGQGYYGYTF.